This TCR beta chain was identified in a study of high-grade serous ovarian cancer treatment subgroups. Some clones are missing from TCRdb's copy, which holds only in-frame ones; the method was immunoSEQ multiplex PCR. The sample shows several thousand clones, around 72% of them seen only once. The tumor samples were collected prior to definitive surgery or chemotherapy. The germline V gene has CDR1 MNHNY and CDR2 SVGAGI (reference sequence). This CDR3 comprises 13 residues. V lost 5 bases and J lost 4, with 9 bases in between. Sequences were obtained from tumor tissue. The V call is TRBV6-6, the J call TRBJ1-5; D gene ambiguous. The sequence was collected from a human donor with high-grade serous ovarian cancer. The CDR3, as DNA: TGTGCCAGCAGTCCTGACTGGAATCAGCCCCAGCATTTT. Translated: CASSPDWNQPQHF.